This T cell receptor beta chain was recorded in a study of cytomegalovirus exposure and HLA in healthy donors. As for the study in general: Across a few hundred genotyped donors, over 70% landed in the Caucasian-associated ancestry cluster.

Study-wide points: Apparent HLA restriction characterized most CMV-associated TCR beta chains in a later analysis.

As regards this clone: Its antigen is not known.

There are 14 residues in the CDR3. V was shortened by 4 bases and J by 8 bases, with 12 bases between the two germline ends. CDR1 KGHSH and CDR2 LQKENI come from the germline V gene. It was with 60 Vbeta and 13 Jbeta primers that the PCR ran. Libraries were prepared by immunoSEQ multiplex PCR; TCRdb keeps only in-frame clonotypes and omits some of them. The sample yields 250,000 to 300,000 clones, approximately 84% seen once. The source is a woman aged 35 to 49 in good health and CMV-seropositive. Sequenced material: PBMCs. The rearrangement uses TRBV18 and TRBJ1-6, with D possibly TRBD1 on 6 matching bases. The DNA for the CDR3 is TGTGCCAGCTCACAACAGGGCAGGGATTCACCCCTCCACTTT. It encodes CASSQQGRDSPLHF.